This passage covers 26 T cell receptor beta chains from one sample sequenced in a study of T cell repertoires in aging, cancer and after chemotherapy. TRB rearrangements spanning V, D and J were amplified using mixed TRB-A/B primers. TCRdb itself ran the multiplex PCR reads through MiXCR, one entry per CDR3 protein. This sample has about 5,300 distinct CDR3 sequences, with 25% to 35% found just once. Amplification of TCR beta used genomic DNA extracted from peripheral blood. The sequenced material came from blood. The source of these receptors is a human donor with a solid tumor.

This clonotype has a single count. A junction boundary mismatches the germline segment, possibly from a read error. V gene TRBV6-5 combines with J gene TRBJ1-2, with D possibly being TRBD1 (5 bases). The V gene's germline CDR1 is MNHEY and CDR2 SVGAGI. The CDR3 spans 16 residues. In DNA, the CDR3 is TGTGCCAGGAGCTACTCCCTTTCCGGGGCTTACTATGGATACACCTTC. Amino acid sequence: CARSYSLSGAYYGYTF.

Within the sample, this clonotype is medium-sized. The chain combines TRBV10-3 with TRBJ1-5, with a tentative D call TRBD1 (5 bases). Per the germline V gene, CDR1 is ENHRY and CDR2 is SYGVKD. The length of the CDR3 is 15 residues. Deletions cut 0 bases from V and 3 bases from J, with 9 bases between. CDR3 sequence: CAISESSRDNQPQHF. CDR3 in DNA: TGTGCCATCAGTGAGTCGTCCAGGGACAATCAGCCCCAGCATTTT.

This clonotype counts as medium-sized. This chain links TRBV5-5 with TRBJ1-5; a weak D match, TRBD1 (6 bases). Trimming removed 7 bases from V and 1 base from J, with 15 bases in between. The CDR3 is 15 amino acids. The germline CDR1 and CDR2 sequences are SGHKS and YYEKEE (reference sequence). Here the CDR3 DNA reads TGTGCCAGCTGCAGGGGTGCCGGAAGCAATCAGCCCCAGCATTTT. Translation gives CASCRGAGSNQPQHF.

This sequence joins TRBV28 and TRBJ2-7, with D perhaps matching TRBD1 (6 bases). CDR1 and CDR2 from the germline V gene are MDHEN and SYDVKM. The CDR3 spans 15 residues. Trimming took 5 bases from V and 1 from J, leaving 15 bases between them. This chain's CDR3 is CASSLTGSGSYEQYF. CDR3 coding DNA: TGTGCCAGCAGTCTCACAGGGTCTGGTTCCTACGAGCAGTACTTC.

This clonotype is labeled as medium-sized. This sequence joins TRBV6-1 and TRBJ2-5; tentatively, D is TRBD1 or TRBD2 (5 bases each). The CDR3 is 17 residues long. V shed 3 bases and J shed 5 bases, with 22 bases lying between them. Germline-derived CDR1 and CDR2 are MNHNS and SASEGT. The CDR3 protein is CASSESPGITGVETQYF. CDR3 nucleotides: TGTGCCAGCAGTGAGTCCCCGGGGATTACAGGCGTGGAGACCCAGTACTTC.

This clonotype ranks as medium-sized. The chain combines TRBV5-6 with TRBJ2-1; D call uncertain. V was trimmed by 4 bases and J by 6 bases, leaving 8 bases between them. The CDR3 is 12 residues long. The germline V gene encodes CDR1 SGHDT and CDR2 YYEEEE. Here the CDR3 reads CASSPSINEQFF. The CDR3 nucleotides read TGTGCCAGCAGCCCATCTATCAATGAGCAGTTCTTC. The full variable domain, its missing parts supplied by reference TRBV5-6 and TRBJ2-1, is DAGVTQSPTHLIKTRGQQVTLRCSPKSGHDTVSWYQQALGQGPQFIFQYYEEEERQRGNFPDRFSGHQFPNYSSELNVNALLLGDSALYLCASSPSINEQFFGPGTRLTVL.

The chain couples TRBV4-2 to TRBJ2-3, with D hard to call. The germline V gene has CDR1 LGHNA and CDR2 YNFKEQ. The CDR3 length is 17 residues. Trimming cost V 1 base and J 1 base, with 15 bases left between them. As DNA, the CDR3 is TGTGCCAGCAGCCAAGTTCTAGGCTTCAGTCGCACAGATACGCAGTATTTT. It is translated as CASSQVLGFSRTDTQYF.

Of note for this clonotype: A much larger clone lies a single base off, so this may be a read error. This rearrangement joins TRBV10-3 to TRBJ1-5; D unresolved. The V gene lost 4 bases and the J gene lost 5 bases, with 15 bases spanning the gap. The CDR3 is made up of 15 amino acids. Per the germline V gene, CDR1 is ENHRY and CDR2 is SYGVKD. The CDR3 sequence is CAISAQHGGYQPQHF. CDR3 nucleotide sequence: TGTGCCATCAGTGCTCAACATGGAGGGTATCAGCCCCAGCATTTT.

Details on this clonotype: Sequence at one end of the junction differs from germline and may be a read error. The gene calls are TRBV4-1 and TRBJ2-7, with D possibly matching TRBD2 (6 bases). The CDR3 loop spans 15 amino acids. CDR1 is MGHRA and CDR2 is YSYEKL in the germline V gene. The CDR3 reads CASNQGSGNVYEQYF. The DNA for the CDR3 is TGCGCCAGCAACCAAGGTAGCGGAAATGTCTACGAGCAGTACTTC.

By share, this clonotype ranks as large. This chain joins TRBV29-1 and TRBJ2-1; 7 positions match TRBD1. This CDR3 has 14 amino acids. From germline, CDR1 is SQVTM and CDR2 ANQGSEA. J was trimmed by 4 bases and V by 8 bases; bases with no gene match: 11. CDR3 sequence reads: CSISQGVEYNEQFF. The DNA of the CDR3 is TGCAGCATTTCTCAGGGGGTGGAATACAATGAGCAGTTCTTC.

As regards this clonotype: This may stem from a read error, because a much larger clone lies one nucleotide away. As the CDR3 is not closed by the conserved phenylalanine or tryptophan, this likely results from a read error. This CDR3 is CASSEGDRSTDTQYL. Here the CDR3 DNA reads TGTGCCAGCAGTGAAGGGGACCGTAGCACAGATACGCAGTATTTA. The J gene is TRBJ2-3, the V gene TRBV6-5, with D possibly called TRBD1 or TRBD2 (5 bases each). The CDR3 runs to 15 residues. Germline V gene sequence: CDR1 MNHEY, CDR2 SVGAGI. Deletions cut 5 bases from V and 0 bases from J, with 12 bases between.

This clonotype ranks as medium-sized. The rearrangement joins TRBV6-5 to TRBJ2-6; no clear D gene. The CDR3 covers 15 residues. Trimming cost V 1 base and J 0 bases, with 4 bases left between them. CDR1 MNHEY and CDR2 SVGAGI come from the germline V gene. The CDR3 sequence: CASSYWLSGANVLTF. CDR3 nucleotide sequence: TGTGCCAGCAGTTACTGGCTCTCTGGGGCCAACGTCCTGACTTTC.

This clonotype was recorded a few times. The chain carries TRBV20-1 and TRBJ2-1, with D perhaps matching TRBD2 (6 bases). The CDR3 runs to 14 residues. Germline loops: CDR1 DFQATT, CDR2 SNEGSKA (reference sequence). CDR3: CSLLSGAIYNEQFF. Here the CDR3 DNA reads TGCAGCTTACTTAGCGGAGCGATCTACAATGAGCAGTTCTTC.

The sample holds a few counts of this clonotype. The V call is TRBV12-3 or TRBV12-4, the J call TRBJ1-3; D is uncertain. This CDR3 has 14 amino acids. V lost 7 bases and J 2 bases, leaving 12 bases between the germline ends. CDR3 residues: CASTAVRAGNTIYF. The CDR3 DNA sequence: TGTGCCAGCACCGCGGTTAGGGCTGGAAACACCATATATTTT.

By sample share, this clonotype is medium-sized. The chain joins TRBV30 to TRBJ2-1; TRBD2 agrees at 7 bases. V shed 0 bases, J shed 10 bases, and the junction held 3 bases outside the gene matches. Germline V gives CDR1 GTSNPN, CDR2 SVGIG (reference sequence). There are 12 residues in the CDR3. CDR3 coding DNA: TGTGCCTGGAGTGTACTAGCGTACGAGCAGTTCTTC. As protein: CAWSVLAYEQFF.

This clonotype was observed a handful of times. This chain connects TRBV5-1 to TRBJ2-5, with D perhaps assigned TRBD1 or TRBD2 (6 bases each). The CDR3 covers 14 residues. Trimming cost V 0 bases and J 5 bases, with 11 bases left between them. Germline V gene data show CDR1 as SGHRS and CDR2 as YFSETQ. CDR3 sequence reads: CASSLVGGLETQYF. The CDR3 nucleotides are TGCGCCAGCAGCTTGGTGGGGGGCTTGGAGACCCAGTACTTC. Full variable domain (outside the CDR3, taken from reference TRBV5-1 and TRBJ2-5): KAGVTQTPRYLIKTRGQQVTLSCSPISGHRSVSWYQQTPGQGLQFLFEYFSETQRNKGNFPGRFSGRQFSNSRSEMNVSTLELGDSALYLCASSLVGGLETQYFGPGTRLLVL.

This rearrangement joins TRBV5-1 to TRBJ1-4, with D uncertain. Trimming removed 4 bases at V and 11 bases at J, with 12 bases between. Germline V gene data show CDR1 as SGHRS and CDR2 as YFSETQ. This CDR3 comprises 12 residues. For the CDR3, the DNA is TGCGCCAGCAGCAAGCCTGAAGGGAAACTGTTTTTT. Its translation: CASSKPEGKLFF.

This clonotype is medium-sized by share. The chain is built from TRBV6-5 and TRBJ1-6; D uncertain. V was cut by 4 bases and J by 7 bases, with 20 bases left in between. The germline CDR1 and CDR2 sequences are MNHEY and SVGAGI. The CDR3 consists of 17 residues. CDR3: CASSSPGLAGSNSPLHF. CDR3 DNA: TGTGCCAGCAGTTCCCCCGGGTTGGCCGGCTCCAATTCACCCCTCCACTTT.

This clonotype is classed as medium-sized. The V and J genes are TRBV30 and TRBJ1-5, with D unclear. V was clipped by 0 bases and J by 7 bases, with 10 bases between them. CDR3 length: 13 residues. Germline-derived CDR1 and CDR2 are GTSNPN and SVGIG (reference sequence). The CDR3 sequence: CAWSVGQHQPQHF. The DNA for the CDR3 is TGTGCCTGGAGTGTAGGTCAGCACCAGCCCCAGCATTTT.

This clonotype is large within its sample. This chain joins TRBV29-1 and TRBJ2-2; no firm D call. Trimming cost V 3 bases and J 7 bases, with 6 bases left between them. Germline V gene sequence: CDR1 SQVTM, CDR2 ANQGSEA. The CDR3 has 11 amino acids. CDR3 nucleotides: TGCAGCGTTGAGTCGGTCGGGGAGCTGTTTTTT. Translation gives CSVESVGELFF.

In this sample, this clonotype is medium-sized. The chain uses TRBV19 and TRBJ2-7; D unclear. Looked up from germline, CDR1 is LNHDA and CDR2 is SQIVND (reference sequence). The V gene lost 1 base and the J gene lost 2 bases, with 9 bases spanning the gap. The CDR3 is made up of 14 amino acids. This chain's CDR3 is CASSIGGVPYEQYF. Here the CDR3 DNA reads TGTGCCAGTAGTATAGGCGGCGTGCCCTACGAGCAGTACTTC.

The sample holds a few counts of this clonotype. The chain employs TRBV20-1 and TRBJ2-1, with 7 bases identical to TRBD1. The CDR3 is 16 residues long. Per the germline V gene, CDR1 is DFQATT and CDR2 is SNEGSKA (reference sequence). J gave up 4 bases and V 3 bases, and 12 bases lay outside the gene matches. CDR3 amino acids: CSASGATGAPYNEQFF. CDR3 DNA sequence: TGCAGTGCTAGTGGCGCTACAGGGGCCCCTTACAATGAGCAGTTCTTC.

This clonotype ranks as medium-sized. The V call is TRBV18, the J call TRBJ2-1; no clear D gene. V dropped 3 bases and J dropped 5 bases, with 5 bases sitting between them. CDR1 is KGHSH and CDR2 is LQKENI in the germline V gene. The CDR3 spans 12 residues. The CDR3 loop reads CASSPSHNEQFF. CDR3 sequence (DNA): TGTGCCAGCTCACCGTCCCACAATGAGCAGTTCTTC.

This sequence joins TRBV4-3 and TRBJ2-1; D is ambiguous. Per germline, CDR1 LGHNA and CDR2 YSLEER. The CDR3 is 12 residues long. V was cut by 3 bases and J by 9 bases, with 9 bases left in between. The CDR3: CASSHLVGEQFF. CDR3 nucleotide sequence: TGCGCCAGCAGCCATCTAGTGGGTGAGCAGTTCTTC.

By sample share, this clonotype is medium-sized. V is TRBV6-5 and J is TRBJ2-5; D is perhaps TRBD2 (5 bases). The V end lost 0 bases, the J end lost 3 bases, and 14 bases lay between the germline ends. Germline lookup yields CDR1 MNHEY and CDR2 SVGAGI. The CDR3 runs to 16 residues. CDR3 nucleotide sequence: TGTGCCAGCAGTTACTCGAGATCCGGGGAAAAAGAGACCCAGTACTTC. It translates to CASSYSRSGEKETQYF.

This clonotype qualifies as large (0.1 to 1%). This sequence joins TRBV29-1 and TRBJ2-7; 16 positions match TRBD2. With V trimmed by 6 bases and J by 6 bases, 5 bases remained unmatched. The germline gives CDR1 SQVTM, CDR2 ANQGSEA. The CDR3 consists of 14 residues. In DNA form, the CDR3 reads TGCAGCGTGGGACTAGCGGGAGGGCCCAGCGAGCAGTACTTC. It is translated as CSVGLAGGPSEQYF.